This T cell receptor (beta chain) was retrieved from a study of cytomegalovirus exposure and HLA in healthy donors. The protocol was immunoSEQ multiplex PCR, while the TCRdb copy is restricted to in-frame clones and leaves out a portion. The sample includes more than 100,000 clones, about nine tenths of them seen just once. This CDR3 has 13 residues. Germline loops: CDR1 SQVTM, CDR2 ANQGSEA. Trimming removed 7 bases at V and 8 bases at J, with 17 bases between. J is TRBJ1-4 and V is TRBV29-1, with a possible D match to TRBD1 (5 bases). The clonotype was recovered from a man under 40 in good health and CMV-seronegative. Sequencing input: PBMCs. CDR3 nucleotides: TGCAGCGGGGGCGGAGGGGCTGGGGAAAAACTGTTTTTT. The encoded protein is CSGGGGAGEKLFF.